The 27 T cell receptor beta chains below all came from one sample that was sequenced in a study of radiation and T cells in renal cell carcinoma. Clones were read by immunoSEQ multiplex PCR, and TCRdb kept only the in-frame ones, dropping some. The sample records some 78,000 clones, nearly 90% being singletons. As for time point: blood 4 weeks post-SBRT, at nephrectomy. As for treatment: 15 Gy SBRT to primary tumor, nephrectomy 4 weeks later. The specimen comprised blood, sampled from a patient whose treatment included radiotherapy and nephrectomy. The receptor source for this set is a woman aged 65 to 85 with renal cell carcinoma.

Here the CDR3 reads CASSLMAGSNQPQHF. The CDR3 DNA is TGTGCCAGCAGTTTAATGGCAGGGAGCAATCAGCCCCAGCATTTT. The gene calls are TRBV28 and TRBJ1-5, with D possibly TRBD1 on 5 matching bases. The CDR3 length is 15 residues. The V and J ends lost 2 bases and 1 base respectively, with 9 bases between them. Germline CDR1 is MDHEN and CDR2 is SYDVKM.

The V call is TRBV6-1, the J call TRBJ1-1; D perhaps matches TRBD1 (6 bases). Per the germline V gene, CDR1 is MNHNS and CDR2 is SASEGT. V dropped 10 bases and J dropped 4 bases, with 16 bases sitting between them. The CDR3 length is 13 residues. This CDR3 is CATIDRTRTEAFF. CDR3 DNA: TGTGCCACTATAGACAGGACCCGCACTGAAGCTTTCTTT.

This chain links TRBV6-6 with TRBJ1-1; TRBD1 is a possible D gene (5 bases). Trimming cost V 2 bases and J 2 bases, with 9 bases left between them. There are 14 residues in the CDR3. Germline CDR1 reads MNHNY; CDR2 reads SVGAGI (reference sequence). The CDR3 DNA follows: TGTGCCAGCAGTTACCACGGGGCTAACACTGAAGCTTTCTTT. It translates to CASSYHGANTEAFF.

This clone was recorded only once. The chain uses TRBV7-3 and TRBJ2-7; 8 bases are a match to TRBD1. CDR3 size: 15 residues. Germline assignment: CDR1 SGHTA and CDR2 FQGTGA. V lost 2 bases and J lost 4; bases outside the gene matches: 7. The CDR3, as DNA: TGTGCCAGCAGCTTAGTGCCAGGGGGCCGATACGAGCAGTACTTC. Translation gives CASSLVPGGRYEQYF. The entire variable domain, with the rest obtained from reference TRBV7-3 and TRBJ2-7, is as follows: GAGVSQTPSNKVTEKGKYVELRCDPISGHTALYWYRQSLGQGPEFLIYFQGTGAADDSGLPNDRFFAVRPEGSVSTLKIQRTERGDSAVYLCASSLVPGGRYEQYFGPGTRLTVT.

The V gene is TRBV30, the J gene TRBJ1-3; D unresolved. The CDR3 loop spans 14 amino acids. Trimming cost V 3 bases and J 1 base, with 10 bases left between them. The germline gives CDR1 GTSNPN, CDR2 SVGIG (reference sequence). CDR3 nucleotide sequence: TGTGCCTGGAGCTTAGGGAGATCTGGAAACACCATATATTTT. Translating it yields CAWSLGRSGNTIYF.

The J gene is TRBJ1-6, the V gene TRBV5-1, with D possibly being TRBD1 (6 bases). V lost 7 bases and J lost 6, with 17 bases in between. The germline gives CDR1 SGHRS, CDR2 YFSETQ. The CDR3 length is 15 residues. This CDR3 reads CASARDIPINSPLHF. The CDR3 region has the DNA TGCGCCAGCGCCAGGGACATCCCAATTAATTCACCCCTCCACTTT.

J is TRBJ1-1 and V is TRBV11-1, with TRBD1 identical over 7 bases. The junction had 7 bases not matched to a gene; V was cut back by 5 bases and J by 4 bases. The CDR3 length is 14 residues. CDR1 is SGHAT, CDR2 FQDESV, per germline (reference sequence). CDR3 coding DNA: TGTGCCAGCAGCCCACAGGGGCAGGTCACTGAAGCTTTCTTT. It translates to CASSPQGQVTEAFF.

The J gene is TRBJ2-7, the V gene TRBV6-1; D call uncertain. CDR1 and CDR2 from the germline V gene are MNHNS and SASEGT. Trimming removed 4 bases from V and 0 bases from J, with 7 bases in between. The CDR3 sequence is 13 residues long. The CDR3 sequence is CASSVENSYEQYF. The CDR3 nucleotides are TGTGCCAGCAGTGTAGAGAACTCCTACGAGCAGTACTTC.

The rearrangement uses TRBV7-6 and TRBJ2-3; D gene unclear. The CDR3 runs 13 residues. Germline loops: CDR1 SGHVS, CDR2 FNYEAQ. V gave up 2 bases and J gave up 5 bases, with 8 bases separating them. The CDR3 is CASSLNMGDTQYF. The CDR3 region has the DNA TGTGCCAGCAGCTTAAATATGGGAGATACGCAGTATTTT.

The genes are TRBV9 and TRBJ1-2; 7 nucleotides agree with TRBD1. The junction had 4 bases not matched to a gene; V was cut back by 1 base and J by 4 bases. Per germline, CDR1 SGDLS and CDR2 YYNGEE. The CDR3 loop spans 14 amino acids. The CDR3 reads CASSVTAGGYGYTF. The CDR3 DNA is TGTGCCAGCAGCGTAACGGCAGGGGGCTATGGCTACACCTTC.

The chain uses TRBV30 and TRBJ2-6; 8 nucleotides align to TRBD1. This CDR3 spans 15 amino acids. CDR1 is GTSNPN, CDR2 SVGIG, per germline (reference sequence). The V and J ends lost 7 bases and 1 base, in that order; junction bases with no gene match: 6. CDR3 nucleotides: TGTGCCTCCCGGACAGGGCGGTCTGGGGCCAACGTCCTGACTTTC. Amino acid sequence: CASRTGRSGANVLTF.

This clone is a singleton in its sample. The CDR3 loop is CASSLVVQGSGRALSKETQYF. The CDR3 DNA sequence: TGTGCCAGCAGCTTAGTCGTCCAGGGCAGCGGGCGAGCGCTTTCCAAAGAGACCCAGTACTTC. This sequence joins TRBV7-6 and TRBJ2-5; D might be TRBD2 (6 bases). The CDR3 totals 21 residues. Germline V gene data show CDR1 as SGHVS and CDR2 as FNYEAQ. The V gene lost 1 base and the J gene lost 3 bases, with 30 bases spanning the gap.

This clone has a single count. The chain links TRBV5-4 to TRBJ2-7, with 8 positions matching TRBD2. Germline values: CDR1 SGHNT, CDR2 YYREEE (reference sequence). The J segment lost 7 bases and the V segment lost 4 bases, leaving 10 bases of the junction unmatched. CDR3 length: 14 amino acids. The CDR3 nucleotides read TGTGCCAGCAGCCGCCAGGGTACGGGGGGGGAGCAGTACTTC. Its protein product is CASSRQGTGGEQYF. Using reference TRBV5-4 and TRBJ2-7 for the parts outside the CDR3, the full variable domain is ETGVTQSPTHLIKTRGQQVTLRCSSQSGHNTVSWYQQALGQGPQFIFQYYREEENGRGNFPPRFSGLQFPNYSSELNVNALELDDSALYLCASSRQGTGGEQYFGPGTRLTVT.

The chain uses TRBV5-1 and TRBJ2-1, with D possibly being TRBD1 (8 bases). The V gene lost 4 bases and the J gene lost 10 bases, with 18 bases spanning the gap. CDR1 and CDR2 from the germline V gene are SGHRS and YFSETQ. CDR3 length: 14 amino acids. CDR3 amino acids: CASSPRTGREEQFF. In nucleotides, the CDR3 is TGCGCCAGCAGCCCAAGGACAGGGCGGGAGGAGCAGTTCTTC.

The rearrangement links TRBV5-6 to TRBJ1-1; the match to TRBD1 covers 7 bases. CDR1 is SGHDT and CDR2 is YYEEEE in the germline V gene. The CDR3 covers 14 residues. J was trimmed by 1 base and V by 4 bases; bases with no gene match: 4. CDR3 DNA sequence: TGTGCCAGCAGCACGACAGGGCCGAACACTGAAGCTTTCTTT. Translation gives CASSTTGPNTEAFF.

A few counts support this clone. The rearrangement links TRBV11-3 to TRBJ1-1; D possibly corresponds to TRBD1 (5 bases). The V gene lost 4 bases and the J gene lost 2 bases, with 8 bases spanning the gap. Per germline, CDR1 SGHNT and CDR2 YENEEA. This CDR3 comprises 13 residues. CDR3 region: CASSWGPNTEAFF. The DNA for the CDR3 is TGTGCCAGCAGCTGGGGACCTAACACTGAAGCTTTCTTT.

This sequence joins TRBV18 and TRBJ2-2; D is ambiguous. The CDR3 is made up of 12 amino acids. Germline values: CDR1 KGHSH, CDR2 LQKENI. Trimming took off 1 base at V and 7 bases at J, with 4 bases between the two ends. CDR3 loop: CASSPRSGELFF. The CDR3 DNA sequence: TGTGCCAGCTCACCACGTAGCGGGGAGCTGTTTTTT.

This rearrangement joins TRBV7-2 to TRBJ2-4; 8 bases align to TRBD2. The CDR3 consists of 17 residues. The germline gives CDR1 SGHTA, CDR2 FQGNSA. V gave up 0 bases and J gave up 1 base; unmatched junction bases: 5. CDR3 DNA: TGTGCCAGCAGCTTAGCCCATGGCGGGGGGGCCAAAAACATTCAGTACTTC. This encodes CASSLAHGGGAKNIQYF. Full variable domain (missing parts from reference TRBV7-2 and TRBJ2-4): GAGVSQSPSNKVTEKGKDVELRCDPISGHTALYWYRQSLGQGLEFLIYFQGNSAPDKSGLPSDRFSAERTGGSVSTLTIQRTQQEDSAVYLCASSLAHGGGAKNIQYFGAGTRLSVL.

The CDR3 DNA reads as TGTGCCAGCAGCCCCGACAGGGCAGGGGGAAACACCATATATTTT. Translated: CASSPDRAGGNTIYF. The chain carries TRBV6-1 and TRBJ1-3; 7 bases align to TRBD1. Germline loops: CDR1 MNHNS, CDR2 SASEGT. This CDR3 has 15 amino acids. Unmatched junction bases numbered 9, after V lost 6 bases and J lost 4 bases.

The chain carries TRBV18 and TRBJ1-1; no clear D gene. Germline CDR1 and CDR2: KGHSH and LQKENI. The CDR3 runs 14 residues. The germline V and J ends were trimmed by 1 base and 1 base, with 7 bases remaining between them. The CDR3 DNA is TGTGCCAGCTCACCACAGGGCAAGAACACTGAAGCTTTCTTT. It is translated as CASSPQGKNTEAFF.

The chain links TRBV7-9 to TRBJ1-2; TRBD1 matches at 9 bases. The CDR3 is 14 amino acids. CDR1 and CDR2 from the germline V gene are SEHNR and FQNEAQ (reference sequence). The junction had 10 bases not matched to a gene; V was cut back by 6 bases and J by 8 bases. In DNA form, the CDR3 reads TGTGCCAGCAGACTCGGGACAGGGATTGGAGGCTACACCTTC. The encoded protein is CASRLGTGIGGYTF.

The genes are TRBV9 and TRBJ2-1, with 7 bases lining up with TRBD2. The CDR3 totals 16 residues. Germline V gene lookup returns CDR1 SGDLS and CDR2 YYNGEE. Unmatched junction bases numbered 8, after V lost 0 bases and J lost 5 bases. CDR3: CASSVGVSGAHNEQFF. The DNA of the CDR3 is TGTGCCAGCAGCGTAGGGGTCAGCGGGGCCCACAATGAGCAGTTCTTC.

This chain joins TRBV19 and TRBJ2-6; either TRBD1 or TRBD2 may fit D (5 bases each). The V and J ends lost 6 bases and 5 bases respectively, with 8 bases between them. The length of the CDR3 is 13 residues. Germline values: CDR1 LNHDA, CDR2 SQIVND (reference sequence). The CDR3 nucleotides read TGTGCCAGTAGGGGGGACCGGGCCAACGTCCTGACTTTC. This codes for CASRGDRANVLTF.

The chain is built from TRBV28 and TRBJ2-4, with a possible D match to TRBD2 (6 bases). The CDR3 is made up of 14 amino acids. The germline gives CDR1 MDHEN, CDR2 SYDVKM. Trimming removed 2 bases at V and 9 bases at J, with 14 bases between. The CDR3 loop reads CASSLRGGAGIQYF. For the CDR3, the DNA is TGTGCCAGCAGTTTAAGAGGAGGGGCGGGCATTCAGTACTTC.

The chain uses TRBV9 and TRBJ2-7; D possibly corresponds to TRBD1 (6 bases). Germline V gene data show CDR1 as SGDLS and CDR2 as YYNGEE. This CDR3 spans 13 amino acids. The V gene lost 0 bases and the J gene lost 5 bases, with 9 bases spanning the gap. CDR3 sequence (DNA): TGTGCCAGCAGCGTAGTTGGGGGCGACGAGCAGTACTTC. Translating gives CASSVVGGDEQYF.

This chain joins TRBV4-2 and TRBJ1-6; weak D call: TRBD1 (5 bases). In germline, CDR1 is LGHNA, CDR2 YNFKEQ. This CDR3 is 17 amino acids long. Trimming took 4 bases from V and 8 from J, leaving 21 bases between them. The CDR3 is CASSPSGGRGYDSPLHF. In DNA, the CDR3 is TGTGCCAGCAGCCCCAGTGGGGGAAGGGGATACGATTCACCCCTCCACTTT.

V is TRBV10-2 and J is TRBJ2-7; D unresolved. V gave up 8 bases and J gave up 6 bases, with 5 bases separating them. This CDR3 comprises 9 residues. Germline CDR1 is WSHSY and CDR2 is SAAADI. Here the CDR3 DNA reads TGCGCCAGCGGGCTCGAGCAGTACTTC. Translating gives CASGLEQYF.